One sample yielded the 14 T cell receptor beta chains listed below, sequenced in a study of monozygotic twins with inflammatory bowel disease. Each CDR3 protein gets one entry in TCRdb, which reprocessed the 5' RACE reads and gives no DNA. The table lists about 93,000 distinct CDR3 sequences, with 7.4% in the top ten. The specimen was blood. Receptors were obtained from a human donor with ulcerative colitis or Crohn's disease, or a healthy co-twin of an affected twin (not recorded which).

The chain combines TRBV7-9 with TRBJ1-5. This CDR3 comprises 12 residues. The germline CDR1 and CDR2 sequences are SEHNR and FQNEAQ (reference sequence). This CDR3 is CASSLGLQPQHF.

The CDR3 is CASSLMTGGLYQPQHF. V gene TRBV5-6 combines with J gene TRBJ1-5; TCRdb names TRBD1, which stays unverified in the absence of DNA. This CDR3 has 16 residues. Germline loops: CDR1 SGHDT, CDR2 YYEEEE. The full variable domain, with the rest looked up from reference TRBV5-6 and TRBJ1-5, is DAGVTQSPTHLIKTRGQQVTLRCSPKSGHDTVSWYQQALGQGPQFIFQYYEEEERQRGNFPDRFSGHQFPNYSSELNVNALLLGDSALYLCASSLMTGGLYQPQHFGDGTRLSIL.

The rearrangement uses TRBV5-1 and TRBJ2-7; TCRdb reports TRBD2, a call that lacks DNA to check it against. CDR3 length: 15 amino acids. Germline CDR1 reads SGHRS; CDR2 reads YFSETQ. The CDR3 sequence is CASSSKRGISYEQYF.

The chain combines TRBV18 with TRBJ1-1; TCRdb outputs TRBD1, but without DNA this stays unchecked. The CDR3 covers 16 residues. Looked up from germline, CDR1 is KGHSH and CDR2 is LQKENI. The CDR3 region is CASSPHPGAVDTEAFF.

This sequence joins TRBV7-9 and TRBJ2-3. Per germline, CDR1 SEHNR and CDR2 FQNEAQ (reference sequence). The CDR3 loop spans 15 amino acids. CDR3: CASSSSGPNTDTQYF.

The chain combines TRBV10-3 with TRBJ1-3. The CDR3 length is 16 residues. Germline loops: CDR1 ENHRY, CDR2 SYGVKD. CDR3: CAIASGEISTGNTIYF.

The chain is built from TRBV18 and TRBJ2-3. The V gene's germline CDR1 is KGHSH and CDR2 LQKENI. The CDR3 covers 12 residues. CDR3 protein: CASSRSTDTLYF.

The chain uses TRBV20-1 and TRBJ2-3; no DNA is available, so the TRBD2 call from TCRdb remains unchecked. From germline, CDR1 is DFQATT and CDR2 SNEGSKA (reference sequence). The CDR3 consists of 15 residues. The CDR3 region is CSARLVLAGSLTQYF.

The chain combines TRBV19 with TRBJ1-5. The CDR3 contains 14 residues. Germline V gene sequence: CDR1 LNHDA, CDR2 SQIVND (reference sequence). This chain's CDR3 is CASSPGQRLQPQHF.

The chain carries TRBV3-1 and TRBJ2-3; TCRdb lists TRBD2, though no DNA is available to test this call. The CDR3 is made up of 16 amino acids. The germline V gene has CDR1 LGHDT and CDR2 YNNKEL (reference sequence). CDR3 region: CASSQVVTSYTDTQYF.

This chain links TRBV18 with TRBJ2-2; lacking DNA, the TRBD1 call made by TCRdb goes unchecked. The CDR3 has 15 residues. Germline assignment: CDR1 KGHSH and CDR2 LQKENI. This CDR3 reads CASSPRGQVTGELFF.

The chain carries TRBV10-3 and TRBJ2-3; TCRdb proposes TRBD1, but this gene call is untestable without DNA. This CDR3 has 15 amino acids. CDR1 is ENHRY, CDR2 SYGVKD, per germline. The CDR3 protein is CANVWGATCTDTQYF.

The genes are TRBV4-1 and TRBJ1-5; TCRdb indicates TRBD1, and absent DNA this call remains unverified. The CDR3 loop spans 15 amino acids. CDR1 and CDR2 (germline): MGHRA, YSYEKL. The CDR3 sequence is CASSQEPGSKQPQHF.

The chain combines TRBV20-1 with TRBJ2-3; checking the TCRdb D call of TRBD2 is not possible without DNA. Germline V gives CDR1 DFQATT, CDR2 SNEGSKA (reference sequence). The CDR3 runs 15 residues. The CDR3 here is CSARVAGVGTDTQYF.